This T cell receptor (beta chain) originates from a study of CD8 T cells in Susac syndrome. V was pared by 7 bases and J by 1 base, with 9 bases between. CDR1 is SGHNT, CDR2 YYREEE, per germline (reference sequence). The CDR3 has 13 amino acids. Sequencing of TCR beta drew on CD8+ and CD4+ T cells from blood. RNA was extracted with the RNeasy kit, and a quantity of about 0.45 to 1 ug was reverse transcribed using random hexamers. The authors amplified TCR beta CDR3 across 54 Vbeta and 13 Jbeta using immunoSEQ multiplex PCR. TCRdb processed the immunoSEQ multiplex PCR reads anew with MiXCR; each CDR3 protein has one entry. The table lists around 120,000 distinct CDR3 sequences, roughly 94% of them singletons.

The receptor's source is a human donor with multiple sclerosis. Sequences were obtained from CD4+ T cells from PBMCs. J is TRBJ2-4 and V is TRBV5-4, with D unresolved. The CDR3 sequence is CASGEPAKNIQYF. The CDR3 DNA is TGTGCCAGCGGAGAGCCTGCCAAAAACATTCAGTACTTC.